Reported below is one T cell receptor beta chain. This CDR3 spans 15 amino acids. CDR1 is SNHLY and CDR2 is FYNNEI in the germline V gene. The V gene lost 4 bases and the J gene lost 3 bases, with 14 bases spanning the gap. Sequenced material consisted of expressed TCRB transcripts (all of the isolated RNA was reverse transcribed). The table came from immunoSEQ multiplex PCR; TCRdb's copy has only in-frame clones and leaves some out. The sample has about 200,000 clones, 11% seen once. This entry belongs to a study of beta chain features in type 1 diabetes. This clonotype was sampled from a man between 18 and 35 years old in good health. This chain joins TRBV2 and TRBJ2-3; D unresolved. The sequenced sample was central memory CD4+ T cells from blood. The CDR3 loop is CASSGRPVTTDTQYF. CDR3 DNA: TGTGCCAGCAGTGGACGACCTGTCACAACAGATACGCAGTATTTT.